This T cell receptor beta chain emerged from a study of blood T cell repertoires in COVID-19. The overall study: The analysed material was cDNA or gDNA that came from T cells, B-cell-depleted T cells, or PBMCs.

Authors' methods: Reference gene primer amplification gave estimated nucleated cell counts. Generated by immunoSEQ multiplex PCR, the TCRdb table keeps only in-frame clones and is missing some. V, J and clone size reflect that table, while D and trimming were determined from the DNA. Here the sample spans approximately 460,000 clones, 85% to 90% being singletons. CDR3 length: 16 amino acids. V gave up 2 bases and J gave up 0 bases, with 14 bases separating them. Germline CDR1 MNHNS, CDR2 SASEGT. Patients in Seattle were enrolled during active infection, then followed longitudinally. The rearrangement joins TRBV6-1 to TRBJ2-7; D possibly corresponds to TRBD1 (5 bases). The clonotype originates from a man aged 18 to 30 with COVID-19, enrolled during active disease. Sequenced sample: peripheral blood. Written as DNA, the CDR3 is TGTGCCAGCAGTGAACGACACCCCAGGGACTCCTACGAGCAGTACTTC. It encodes CASSERHPRDSYEQYF.